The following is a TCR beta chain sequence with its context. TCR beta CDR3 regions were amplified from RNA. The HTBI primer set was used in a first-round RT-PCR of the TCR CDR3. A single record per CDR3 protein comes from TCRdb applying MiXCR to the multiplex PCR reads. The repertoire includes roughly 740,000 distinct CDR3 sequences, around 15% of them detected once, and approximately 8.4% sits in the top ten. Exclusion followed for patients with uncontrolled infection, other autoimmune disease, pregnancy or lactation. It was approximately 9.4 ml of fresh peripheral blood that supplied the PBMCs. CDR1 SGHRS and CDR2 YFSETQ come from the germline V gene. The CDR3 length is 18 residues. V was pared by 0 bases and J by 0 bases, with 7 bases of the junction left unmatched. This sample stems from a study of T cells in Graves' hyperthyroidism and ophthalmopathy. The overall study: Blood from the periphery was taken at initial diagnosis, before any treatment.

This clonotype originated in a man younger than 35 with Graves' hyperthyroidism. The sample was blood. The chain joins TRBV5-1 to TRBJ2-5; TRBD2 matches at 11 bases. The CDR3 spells CASSLDRLAGSDQETQYF. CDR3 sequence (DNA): TGCGCCAGCAGCTTGGATCGACTAGCGGGAAGCGACCAAGAGACCCAGTACTTC.